Each of the 8 T cell receptor beta chains below was sequenced from the same sample in a study of a mutant IDH1 vaccine in newly diagnosed glioma. The antigens for these receptors are not known. Time point noted: week 11, during vaccination. Every vaccination contained 300 ug of the mutant IDH1 20-mer peptide and was paired with topical imiquimod. The assay was immunoSEQ multiplex PCR, and TCRdb's table has in-frame clones only and misses some. The sample has 38,000 or so clones, about four fifths seen once. Sequencing was performed on peripheral blood mononuclear cells (PBMCs), taken from a glioma patient whose treatment included an IDH1 peptide vaccine. The receptors were gathered from a woman aged 30 to 39 with glioma. Some clones in this sample may be carry-over from other donors' samples.

This sequence joins TRBV25-1 and TRBJ2-1, with 12 bases lining up with TRBD2. The CDR3 consists of 18 residues. The germline V gene has CDR1 MGHDK and CDR2 SYGVNS. J lost 8 bases, V lost 4 bases, and 15 bases had no gene match. The CDR3 DNA reads TGTGCCAGCAGTGTCAAAGGCCTCCTAGCGGGAGGGCCCCATGAGCAGTTCTTC. It is translated as CASSVKGLLAGGPHEQFF.

The rearrangement links TRBV5-1 to TRBJ1-1, with a tentative D call TRBD1 (5 bases). Germline CDR1 reads SGHRS; CDR2 reads YFSETQ. V lost 0 bases and J lost 1, with 7 bases in between. The CDR3 spans 14 residues. The CDR3 DNA reads TGCGCCAGCAGCTTGGAACAGGCGAACACTGAAGCTTTCTTT. It yields the protein CASSLEQANTEAFF.

The chain links TRBV6-5 to TRBJ2-7; D is uncertain. V shed 6 bases and J shed 5 bases, with 8 bases lying between them. There are 11 residues in the CDR3. Germline V gene lookup returns CDR1 MNHEY and CDR2 SVGAGI. CDR3 region: CASSRSNEQYF. CDR3 coding DNA: TGTGCCAGCAGCCGTTCGAACGAGCAGTACTTC.

The J gene is TRBJ1-1, the V gene TRBV27; D is possibly TRBD1 (5 bases). The CDR3 totals 16 residues. V lost 3 bases and J 4 bases, leaving 18 bases between the germline ends. Germline V CDR1 and CDR2: MNHEY, SMNVEV (reference sequence). The CDR3 is CASSFDSPGGGTEAFF. The CDR3 nucleotides are TGTGCCAGCAGTTTCGACAGCCCCGGGGGGGGCACTGAAGCTTTCTTT.

The J gene is TRBJ2-5, the V gene TRBV19, with 9 nucleotides matching TRBD1. The V gene's germline CDR1 is LNHDA and CDR2 SQIVND (reference sequence). Losses at the gene ends were 6 bases for V and 7 bases for J; bases not matched to a gene: 6. The CDR3 consists of 13 residues. CDR3 in DNA: TGTGCCAGTAGCGACAGGGGGGTAGGGACCCAGTACTTC. This gives the protein CASSDRGVGTQYF. The whole variable domain, remainder taken from reference TRBV19 and TRBJ2-5, is DGGITQSPKYLFRKEGQNVTLSCEQNLNHDAMYWYRQDPGQGLRLIYYSQIVNDFQKGDIAEGYSVSREKKESFPLTVTSAQKNPTAFYLCASSDRGVGTQYFGPGTRLLVL.

The rearrangement uses TRBV6-4 and TRBJ2-1; D remains unclear. Deletions cut 8 bases from V and 7 bases from J, with 3 bases between. Germline values: CDR1 MRHNA, CDR2 SNTAGT. The length of the CDR3 is 9 residues. CDR3 sequence (DNA): TGTGCCAGCGTGAATGAGCAGTTCTTC. Translation: CASVNEQFF.

This clone has just one count. V gene TRBV9 combines with J gene TRBJ2-2, with D possibly being TRBD2 (6 bases). V gave up 5 bases and J gave up 3 bases, with 11 bases separating them. The CDR3 runs to 14 residues. Germline loops: CDR1 SGDLS, CDR2 YYNGEE. The CDR3 coding sequence is TGTGCCAGCAGGGGGAGGACCGACACCGGGGAGCTGTTTTTT. As protein: CASRGRTDTGELFF.

The CDR3 DNA follows: TGTGCCAGCAGCGTACGGGACAGGGAAGCTTTCTTT. The encoded protein is CASSVRDREAFF. J is TRBJ1-1 and V is TRBV7-9, with TRBD1 identical over 8 bases. Germline assignment: CDR1 SEHNR and CDR2 FQNEAQ (reference sequence). There are 12 residues in the CDR3. The V and J ends lost 5 bases and 8 bases, in that order; junction bases with no gene match: 4.